These 8 T cell receptor beta chains originate from one sample sequenced in a study of STAT5B mutations in CD4+ large granular lymphocyte leukemia. Generated by immunoSEQ multiplex PCR, the TCRdb table keeps only in-frame clones and is missing some. Among tens of thousands of clones listed, roughly 85% were seen once. Sequencing was carried out using CD4+ T cells from blood buffy coats. The receptors were sampled from a human donor in good health.

The chain employs TRBV28 and TRBJ1-1, with D unresolved. The CDR3 contains 11 residues. Germline CDR1 is MDHEN and CDR2 is SYDVKM. Trimming left V 11 bases short and J 2 bases short, with 9 bases between. CDR3 sequence: CAAMGNTEAFF. The DNA of the CDR3 is TGTGCCGCTATGGGTAACACTGAAGCTTTCTTT.

The chain has TRBV5-1 and TRBJ2-1; D is possibly TRBD1 or TRBD2 (6 bases each). The CDR3 is made up of 15 amino acids. The ends were cut back, 1 base at V and 9 bases at J, with 17 bases in the middle. Germline loops: CDR1 SGHRS, CDR2 YFSETQ. This chain's CDR3 is CASSLRGAGESEQFF. The CDR3 DNA is TGCGCCAGCAGCTTGAGGGGGGCCGGGGAGAGTGAGCAGTTCTTC.

This sequence joins TRBV6-1 and TRBJ2-5; no clear D. This CDR3 contains 13 residues. V shed 2 bases and J shed 7 bases, with 11 bases lying between them. Germline CDR1 MNHNS, CDR2 SASEGT. CDR3 bases: TGTGCCAGCAGTGAACTGGCGAAGGCGACCCAGTACTTC. Translation: CASSELAKATQYF.

Only a few counts were recorded for this clone. The chain recombines TRBV19 with TRBJ1-3; no clear D gene. CDR1 is LNHDA and CDR2 is SQIVND in the germline V gene (reference sequence). The CDR3 consists of 14 residues. The ends were cut back, 3 bases at V and 7 bases at J, with 13 bases in the middle. In DNA form, the CDR3 reads TGTGCCAGTAGTATGGCGACCCTGGGCAACACCATATATTTT. This translates into CASSMATLGNTIYF.

The chain carries TRBV9 and TRBJ1-2; TRBD1 might be the D (5 bases). The length of the CDR3 is 16 residues. In germline, CDR1 is SGDLS, CDR2 YYNGEE. With 4 bases removed from V and 3 bases from J, the gap between germline ends came to 19 bases. The CDR3 loop is CASSTPQSRGDYGYTF. In DNA form, the CDR3 reads TGTGCCAGCAGCACCCCCCAGAGTCGGGGGGACTATGGCTACACCTTC. The complete variable domain, with remaining parts taken from reference TRBV9 and TRBJ1-2, reads DSGVTQTPKHLITATGQRVTLRCSPRSGDLSVYWYQQSLDQGLQFLIQYYNGEERAKGNILERFSAQQFPDLHSELNLSSLELGDSALYFCASSTPQSRGDYGYTFGSGTRLTVV.

The J gene is TRBJ2-3, the V gene TRBV5-1; TRBD2 matches 11 bases. The germline gives CDR1 SGHRS, CDR2 YFSETQ. CDR3 length: 16 residues. The V segment lost 5 bases and the J segment 4 bases; nucleotides outside the gene matches: 9. CDR3 in amino acids: CASSSNLLAGADTQYF. CDR3 coding DNA: TGCGCCAGCAGTTCGAACCTACTAGCGGGGGCAGATACGCAGTATTTT. Full variable domain (remainder filled in from reference TRBV5-1 and TRBJ2-3): KAGVTQTPRYLIKTRGQQVTLSCSPISGHRSVSWYQQTPGQGLQFLFEYFSETQRNKGNFPGRFSGRQFSNSRSEMNVSTLELGDSALYLCASSSNLLAGADTQYFGPGTRLTVL.

This sequence joins TRBV7-8 and TRBJ2-1; 12 bases align to TRBD2. This CDR3 contains 15 residues. V dropped 8 bases and J dropped 5; count of bases not matched to a gene: 7. Per germline, CDR1 SGHVS and CDR2 FQNEAQ. The chain's CDR3 is CASGTSGSWDNEQFF. CDR3 coding DNA: TGTGCCAGCGGGACTAGCGGGTCTTGGGACAATGAGCAGTTCTTC.

The chain joins TRBV7-9 to TRBJ2-1; 9 bases match TRBD2. V lost 3 bases and J lost 6; bases outside the gene matches: 3. CDR1 is SEHNR, CDR2 FQNEAQ, per germline (reference sequence). The CDR3 covers 14 residues. Here the CDR3 DNA reads TGTGCCAGCAGCTTGGCGGGGGGGGGCAATGAGCAGTTCTTC. It encodes CASSLAGGGNEQFF.